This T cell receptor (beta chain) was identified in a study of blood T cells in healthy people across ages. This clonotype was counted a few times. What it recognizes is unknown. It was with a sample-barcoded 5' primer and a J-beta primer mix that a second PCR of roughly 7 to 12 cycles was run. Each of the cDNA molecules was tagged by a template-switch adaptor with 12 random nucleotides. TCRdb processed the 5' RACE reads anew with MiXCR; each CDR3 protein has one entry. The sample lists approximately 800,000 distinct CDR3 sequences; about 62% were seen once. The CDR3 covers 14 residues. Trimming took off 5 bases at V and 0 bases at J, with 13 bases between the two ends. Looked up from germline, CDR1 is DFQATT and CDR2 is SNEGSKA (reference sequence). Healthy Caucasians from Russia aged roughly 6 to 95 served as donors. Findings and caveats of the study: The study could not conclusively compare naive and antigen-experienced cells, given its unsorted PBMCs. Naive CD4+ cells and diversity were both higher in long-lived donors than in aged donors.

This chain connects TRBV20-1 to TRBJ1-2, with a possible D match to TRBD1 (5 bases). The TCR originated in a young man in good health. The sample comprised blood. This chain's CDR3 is CSAPGRPANYGYTF. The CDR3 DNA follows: TGCAGTGCTCCGGGACGGCCAGCTAACTATGGCTACACCTTC.